These T cell receptor beta chains were read from a single sample in a study of cytomegalovirus exposure and HLA in healthy donors. Clones were read by immunoSEQ multiplex PCR, and TCRdb kept only the in-frame ones, dropping some. Among about 130,000 clones listed, about 80% were seen once. Sequenced sample: PBMCs. The receptors originated from a woman between 40 and 50 years old in good health and CMV-seronegative. Each CDR3 is given with its conserved first and last residue. Fields, in order: J gene, V gene, clone size, D gene, CDR3 protein, CDR3 DNA. A D gene is named only where the DNA matches it firmly. Only some rows state a clone size, as once, few, many or a class for expanded clones.

TRBJ2-7	TRBV29-1	NA	TRBD1	CSAEQDWGTGSYEQYF	TGCAGCGCCGAACAGGATTGGGGGACAGGGTCCTACGAGCAGTACTTC
TRBJ1-6	TRBV6-6	medium-sized	TRBD1	CASRTTGGGSPLHF	TGTGCCAGCAGGACAACAGGGGGCGGTTCACCCCTCCACTTT
TRBJ1-2	TRBV28	NA	NA	CASSFFRAADGYTF	TGTGCCAGCAGTTTCTTTCGGGCAGCGGATGGCTACACCTTC
TRBJ2-2	TRBV5-4	NA	TRBD2	CASSLGLAGGRNGELFF	TGTGCCAGCAGCTTGGGTCTAGCGGGAGGACGGAACGGGGAGCTGTTTTTT
TRBJ1-3	TRBV7-8	NA	NA	CASSPRDIRSGNTIYF	TGTGCCAGCAGCCCACGGGACATTCGCTCTGGAAACACCATATATTTT
TRBJ1-5	TRBV5-8	NA	NA	CASSLRSWGQPQHF	TGTGCCAGCAGCTTGAGGTCCTGGGGCCAGCCCCAGCATTTT
TRBJ1-6	TRBV28	few	TRBD1	CASSLGQPNSPLHF	TGTGCCAGCAGTCTGGGACAGCCTAATTCACCCCTCCACTTT
TRBJ2-7	TRBV27	NA	TRBD2	CASSFRGDSYEQYF	TGTGCCAGCAGTTTCCGGGGGGACTCCTACGAGCAGTACTTC
TRBJ1-4	TRBV2	NA	NA	CASSEDRGTGNEKLFF	TGTGCCAGCAGTGAAGATAGGGGGACGGGTAATGAAAAACTGTTTTTT
TRBJ1-4	TRBV9	NA	NA	CASSVGRTNEKLFF	TGTGCCAGCAGCGTAGGGAGAACTAATGAAAAACTGTTTTTT
TRBJ2-7	TRBV5-1	NA	NA	CASSSSFAYEQYF	TGCGCCAGCAGCTCCAGTTTTGCCTACGAGCAGTACTTC
TRBJ1-1	TRBV12-5	NA	NA	CASEQNTEAFF	TGTGCTAGTGAGCAGAACACTGAAGCTTTCTTT
TRBJ2-5	TRBV4-1	NA	NA	CASSPNWGLAAETQYF	TGCGCCAGCAGCCCCAACTGGGGGCTAGCGGCAGAGACCCAGTACTTC
TRBJ2-1	TRBV6-5	NA	TRBD2	CASSYPRGYNEQFF	TGTGCCAGCAGTTACCCGCGGGGGTACAATGAGCAGTTCTTC
TRBJ1-1	TRBV10-3	NA	NA	CAISETSGWGPEAFF	TGTGCCATCAGTGAGACCAGTGGTTGGGGCCCTGAAGCTTTCTTT
TRBJ2-1	TRBV5-6	NA	NA	CASSLGSRGPGLGEEQFF	TGTGCCAGCAGCTTGGGGTCCAGAGGTCCAGGTCTCGGGGAAGAGCAGTTCTTC
TRBJ2-7	TRBV5-6	NA	TRBD2	CASSYPSGRGSYEQYF	TGTGCCAGCAGTTACCCTAGCGGGAGGGGCTCCTACGAGCAGTACTTC
TRBJ2-7	TRBV5-5	NA	NA	CASSASLGGAYEQYF	TGTGCCAGCAGCGCTTCGTTGGGGGGAGCCTACGAGCAGTACTTC
TRBJ1-1	TRBV27	NA	TRBD1	CASSPGTGNTEAFF	TGTGCCAGCAGCCCTGGGACAGGGAACACTGAAGCTTTCTTT
TRBJ2-7	TRBV5-6	NA	TRBD1	CASSWTGDYEQYF	TGTGCCAGCAGCTGGACAGGGGACTACGAGCAGTACTTC
TRBJ1-2	TRBV28	few	NA	CASSRAGRNYGYTF	TGTGCCAGCAGCCGAGCGGGGCGAAACTATGGCTACACCTTC
TRBJ1-5	TRBV28	NA	NA	CATRIRSGGINQPQHF	TGTGCCACCCGAATCCGTTCCGGAGGGATCAATCAGCCCCAGCATTTT
TRBJ2-7	TRBV28	NA	TRBD1	CASSSLQGATYEQYF	TGTGCCAGCAGTTCTCTACAGGGGGCCACCTACGAGCAGTACTTC
TRBJ1-1	TRBV7-2	NA	TRBD1	CASSSTGRDTEAFF	TGTGCCAGCAGCTCGACAGGGCGGGACACTGAAGCTTTCTTT
TRBJ2-5	TRBV9	NA	NA	CASSVGPGRGRGETQYF	TGTGCCAGCAGCGTAGGCCCAGGTCGTGGGAGAGGAGAGACCCAGTACTTC
TRBJ1-5	TRBV4-2	few	NA	CASSQGRQSNQPQHF	TGTGCCAGCAGCCAAGGGAGACAGAGCAATCAGCCCCAGCATTTT
TRBJ1-2	TRBV11-3	NA	NA	CASSLARGDGYTF	TGTGCCAGCAGCTTAGCCAGGGGCGATGGCTACACCTTC
TRBJ1-1	TRBV7-6	NA	NA	CASSSQGREAFF	TGTGCCAGCAGCTCGCAGGGAAGGGAAGCTTTCTTT
TRBJ1-5	TRBV5-5	few	TRBD1	CASSHFDRGGDPQHF	TGTGCCAGCAGCCATTTTGACAGGGGGGGGGATCCCCAGCATTTT
TRBJ2-5	TRBV29-1	NA	NA	CSLEDLYQGRGETQYF	TGCAGCCTTGAAGATCTTTACCAGGGAAGAGGAGAGACCCAGTACTTC
TRBJ2-1	TRBV19	NA	NA	CASSLQGNEQFF	TGTGCCAGTAGTCTCCAGGGAAATGAGCAGTTCTTC
TRBJ1-1	TRBV29-1	NA	NA	CSVGGVEAFF	TGCAGCGTTGGGGGGGTTGAAGCTTTCTTT
TRBJ1-2	TRBV7-8	NA	NA	CASRPATGNDGYTF	TGTGCCAGCCGGCCCGCGACGGGGAATGATGGCTACACCTTC
TRBJ2-2	TRBV19	few	TRBD1	CASSIYRDRGNTGELFF	TGTGCCAGTAGTATCTACCGGGACAGGGGGAACACCGGGGAGCTGTTTTTT
TRBJ2-3	TRBV5-4	NA	NA	CALSPETATSTDTQYF	TGTGCCTTATCCCCCGAAACAGCCACTAGCACAGATACGCAGTATTTT
TRBJ1-3	TRBV7-9	NA	TRBD1	CASSRGQGRSGNTIYF	TGTGCCAGCAGCCGCGGACAGGGGCGCTCTGGAAACACCATATATTTT
TRBJ1-2	TRBV7-3	NA	NA	CASSLGRGQTDGYTF	TGTGCCAGCAGCTTAGGGCGGGGGCAGACGGATGGCTACACCTTC
TRBJ2-7	TRBV28	many	TRBD2	CASSPRSGRSYEQYF	TGTGCCAGCAGTCCCCGTAGCGGGAGGAGCTACGAGCAGTACTTC
TRBJ2-7	TRBV4-3	NA	TRBD2	CASSPNRGLATSNEQYF	TGCGCCAGCAGCCCCAATCGAGGACTAGCGACGAGTAACGAGCAGTACTTC
TRBJ1-5	TRBV28	few	NA	CASSLDYSNQPQHF	TGTGCCAGCAGTCTGGACTATAGCAATCAGCCCCAGCATTTT
TRBJ2-6	TRBV9	NA	NA	CASSVGGRPLRTGANVLTF	TGTGCCAGCAGCGTCGGAGGGAGGCCCCTTAGGACTGGGGCCAACGTCCTGACTTTC
TRBJ1-2	TRBV4-1	NA	NA	CASSPATNYGYTF	TGCGCCAGCAGCCCAGCGACTAACTATGGCTACACCTTC
TRBJ1-1	TRBV7-2	NA	NA	CASAENTEAFF	TGTGCCAGCGCAGAGAACACTGAAGCTTTCTTT
TRBJ1-1	TRBV19	NA	NA	CASSMGRNTEAFF	TGTGCCAGTAGTATGGGCCGGAACACTGAAGCTTTCTTT
TRBJ1-2	TRBV9	few	NA	CASSGMGRDFDFLYGYTF	TGTGCCAGCAGCGGTATGGGGAGGGACTTCGACTTCCTCTATGGCTACACCTTC
TRBJ1-2	TRBV18	NA	TRBD1	CASSPEGQGAGYTF	TGTGCCAGCTCACCTGAGGGACAGGGGGCTGGCTACACCTTC
TRBJ2-5	TRBV25-1	NA	TRBD1	CASSEWGQGSQETQYF	TGTGCCAGCAGTGAATGGGGACAGGGTAGTCAAGAGACCCAGTACTTC
TRBJ2-3	TRBV5-1	NA	TRBD2	CASSGLAGDGGTQYF	TGCGCCAGCAGCGGGCTAGCGGGGGATGGAGGTACGCAGTATTTT
TRBJ2-2	TRBV27	NA	TRBD1	CASSLRPGQRTGELFF	TGTGCCAGCAGTTTACGTCCGGGACAGCGCACCGGGGAGCTGTTTTTT
TRBJ1-5	TRBV4-3	NA	NA	CASSQDPDTSNQPQHF	TGCGCCAGCAGCCAAGATCCCGACACTAGCAATCAGCCCCAGCATTTT
TRBJ1-1	TRBV9	NA	NA	CASSVGGETEAFF	TGTGCCAGCAGCGTAGGGGGAGAAACTGAAGCTTTCTTT
TRBJ2-3	TRBV7-2	NA	NA	CASSTNLQSTDTQYF	TGTGCCAGCAGCACAAACCTACAGAGCACAGATACGCAGTATTTT
TRBJ2-5	TRBV10-2	NA	TRBD2	CASSELAGGMETQYF	TGCGCCAGCAGTGAGCTAGCGGGGGGGATGGAGACCCAGTACTTC
TRBJ1-1	TRBV27	few	NA	CASSSGGGRGRAFF	TGTGCCAGCAGTTCCGGCGGGGGGCGCGGAAGGGCTTTCTTT